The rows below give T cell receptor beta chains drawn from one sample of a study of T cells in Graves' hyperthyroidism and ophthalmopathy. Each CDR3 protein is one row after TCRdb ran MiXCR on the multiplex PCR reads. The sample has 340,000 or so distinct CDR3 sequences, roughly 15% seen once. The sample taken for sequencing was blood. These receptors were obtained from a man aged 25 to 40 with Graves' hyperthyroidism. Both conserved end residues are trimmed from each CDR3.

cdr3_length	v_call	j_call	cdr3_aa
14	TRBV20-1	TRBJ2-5	SSPNTKAEERETQY
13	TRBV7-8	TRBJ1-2	ASSDTLQVNYGYT
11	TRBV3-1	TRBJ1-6	ASSPPGEAPLH
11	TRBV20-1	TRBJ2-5	SARDRGLETQY
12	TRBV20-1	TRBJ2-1	SAPREGQGNEQF
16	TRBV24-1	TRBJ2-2	ATSQPGLAGLNTGELF
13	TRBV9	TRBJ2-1	ASSVAVGMYNEQF
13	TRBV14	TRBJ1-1	ASSRLGSMDTEAF
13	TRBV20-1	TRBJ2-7	SARDHGKGPYEQY
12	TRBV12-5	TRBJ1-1	ASGSGDSYTEAF
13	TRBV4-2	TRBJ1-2	ASSQEAGPNYGYT
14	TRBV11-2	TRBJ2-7	ASSPSGTGIAYEQY
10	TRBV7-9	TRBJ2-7	ASRLDSYEQY
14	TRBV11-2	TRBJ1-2	ASSLRSPGQGGGYT
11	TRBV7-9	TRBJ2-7	ASSRTSVYEQY
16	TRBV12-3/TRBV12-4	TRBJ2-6	ASTPRKGTNSGANVLT
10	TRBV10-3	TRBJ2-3	AISEVPGTQY
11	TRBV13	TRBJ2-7	ASSNRDSYEQY
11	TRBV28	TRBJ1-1	ASSTLLNTEAF
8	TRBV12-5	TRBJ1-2	ASFWYGYT
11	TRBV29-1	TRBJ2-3	SVKAGYPDTQY
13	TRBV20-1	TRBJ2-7	SATPGTSASYEQY
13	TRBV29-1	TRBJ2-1	SVDGGLAGLGEQF
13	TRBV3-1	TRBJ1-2	ASSQITGGPSGYT
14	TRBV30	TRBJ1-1	AWSFLRGPSNTEAF
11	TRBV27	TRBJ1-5	ASSLSGSQPQH
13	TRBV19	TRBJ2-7	ASSTLTSGAYEQY
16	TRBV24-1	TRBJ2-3	ATSGRAGAGAPTDTQY
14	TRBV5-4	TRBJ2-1	ASSLGGSGSDNEQF
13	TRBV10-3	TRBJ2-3	ASGLLAASTDTRY
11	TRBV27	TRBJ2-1	ASSLNNNNEQF
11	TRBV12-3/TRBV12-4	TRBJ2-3	ASSLSSADTQY
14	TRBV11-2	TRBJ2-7	ASSLVLGQGKNEQY
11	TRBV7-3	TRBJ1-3	ASSLDSGNTIY
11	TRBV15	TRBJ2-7	ATSRADDSEQY
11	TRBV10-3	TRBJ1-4	AISGQVGEKLF
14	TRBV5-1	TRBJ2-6	ATGTSYVSGANVLT
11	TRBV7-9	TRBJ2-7	ASSLRNSYEQY
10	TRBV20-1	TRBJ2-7	SARLAGDEQY
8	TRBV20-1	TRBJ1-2	SASNYGYT
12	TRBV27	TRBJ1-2	ASSFAGQLYGYT
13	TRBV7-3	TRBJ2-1	ASSPEGDLYNEQF
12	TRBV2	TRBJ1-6	ASSAGTPGGPLH
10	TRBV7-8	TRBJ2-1	ASSVKLVEQF
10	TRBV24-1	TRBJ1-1	ATQGGNTEAF
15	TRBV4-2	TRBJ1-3	ASSQTPGESDSGPIY
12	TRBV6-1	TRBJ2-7	ASSALRTSREQY
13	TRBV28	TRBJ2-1	ASSFPTTAQREQF
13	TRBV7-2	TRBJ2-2	ASSLGLAGTGERF
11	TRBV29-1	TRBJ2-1	SVVLGAYNEQF
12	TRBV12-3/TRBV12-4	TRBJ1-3	ASSLQGGGNTIY